This entry lists 13 T cell receptor beta chains sequenced from one sample in a study of graft-versus-host responses after intestinal transplantation. These receptors have no known antigen. TCRdb's table, derived via immunoSEQ multiplex PCR, lists solely in-frame clones and lacks some. The sample shows roughly 80,000 clones, around nine tenths of them seen only once. This material consisted of unstimulated CD8+ T cells sorted from spleen or lymph node cells, taken before transplant. The receptors were sampled from a human donor who was the organ donor for an intestinal transplant.

The chain has TRBV7-6 and TRBJ2-7; TRBD1 or TRBD2 may be the D gene (5 bases each). The CDR3 is 14 amino acids. The germline V gene encodes CDR1 SGHVS and CDR2 FNYEAQ. Trimming pared 1 base from V and 0 bases from J, leaving 7 bases between. The CDR3 region is CASSLGDDSYEQYF. In nucleotides, the CDR3 is TGTGCCAGCAGCTTAGGGGACGACTCCTACGAGCAGTACTTC.

The chain recombines TRBV27 with TRBJ2-1; 8 bases line up with TRBD2. CDR3 length: 14 residues. The germline V gene encodes CDR1 MNHEY and CDR2 SMNVEV (reference sequence). The trim removed 3 bases at V and 4 bases at J, leaving 2 bases unmatched. The CDR3 sequence is CASSFKRGYNEQFF. CDR3 bases: TGTGCCAGCAGTTTCAAGCGGGGGTACAATGAGCAGTTCTTC.

This clone was picked up a small number of times. The rearrangement links TRBV6-1 to TRBJ1-5; TRBD1 agrees at 10 bases. After removal of 3 bases from V and 1 base from J, the junction contained 6 bases not matched to a gene. The CDR3 runs 17 residues. Germline CDR1 reads MNHNS; CDR2 reads SASEGT. CDR3 in DNA: TGTGCCAGCAGTGACCCGGGACAGGGGATGAGCAATCAGCCCCAGCATTTT. Translation: CASSDPGQGMSNQPQHF.

The rearrangement uses TRBV11-2 and TRBJ2-5; 10 positions match TRBD2. The CDR3 has 16 amino acids. V lost 1 base and J lost 5; bases outside the gene matches: 7. Germline-derived CDR1 and CDR2 are SGHAT and FQNNGV. In nucleotides, the CDR3 is TGTGCCAGCAGCTTAGTAGGGCTAGCGGGGGATGAGACCCAGTACTTC. It translates to CASSLVGLAGDETQYF.

The V and J genes are TRBV4-1 and TRBJ2-3; no definite D call. The germline V gene encodes CDR1 MGHRA and CDR2 YSYEKL. There are 14 residues in the CDR3. The V gene lost 5 bases and the J gene lost 1 base, with 10 bases spanning the gap. The CDR3 loop is CASSKLLGTDTQYF. CDR3 DNA: TGCGCCAGCAGCAAACTCTTGGGCACAGATACGCAGTATTTT.

This clone was observed once. The chain couples TRBV9 to TRBJ2-5; D remains unclear. Trimming removed 3 bases at V and 3 bases at J, with 3 bases between. CDR1 is SGDLS and CDR2 is YYNGEE in the germline V gene. The CDR3 consists of 11 residues. The CDR3 DNA follows: TGTGCCAGCAGCGCCGAAGAGACCCAGTACTTC. Protein sequence: CASSAEETQYF.

This chain uses TRBV4-2 with TRBJ1-4; D may be TRBD1 (5 bases). Looked up from germline, CDR1 is LGHNA and CDR2 is YNFKEQ. V lost 4 bases and J lost 5, with 17 bases in between. The CDR3 is 16 residues long. DNA of the CDR3: TGTGCCAGCAGCCCTCCATTGACAGACTGGAATGAAAAACTGTTTTTT. It specifies CASSPPLTDWNEKLFF.

CDR3 nucleotides: TGTGCAAGTCGCTTAGCGAAAGGGCCGAACACTGAAGCTTTCTTT. As protein: CASRLAKGPNTEAFF. The chain combines TRBV12-2 with TRBJ1-1. TRBV12-2 is described as a pseudogene. CDR3 length equals 15 residues.

The V and J genes are TRBV6-6 and TRBJ1-2, with D possibly TRBD1 on 5 matching bases. The V and J ends lost 7 bases and 3 bases respectively, with 18 bases between them. This CDR3 spans 15 amino acids. CDR1 MNHNY and CDR2 SVGAGI come from the germline V gene (reference sequence). The DNA of the CDR3 is TGTGCCAGCATCCAGGAGTGGGGGGGACACTATGGCTACACCTTC. It is translated as CASIQEWGGHYGYTF.

This clone was picked up a small number of times. The chain links TRBV28 to TRBJ1-2, with D maybe TRBD1 (6 bases). Germline-derived CDR1 and CDR2 are MDHEN and SYDVKM. V lost 3 bases to trimming and J lost 8 bases, with 19 bases between them. This CDR3 comprises 15 residues. The CDR3 nucleotides read TGTGCCAGCAGTTTGCCACAGGGCCTACCATGGGGCTACACCTTC. This encodes CASSLPQGLPWGYTF.

This sequence joins TRBV9 and TRBJ1-4; a weak D match, TRBD1 (5 bases). Germline V gives CDR1 SGDLS, CDR2 YYNGEE. Trimming left V 1 base short and J 3 bases short, with 19 bases between. CDR3 length: 18 residues. The CDR3 region is CASSVNPGDGTANEKLFF. The CDR3 bases are TGTGCCAGCAGCGTAAACCCCGGGGACGGGACGGCTAATGAAAAACTGTTTTTT.

The chain carries TRBV6-1 and TRBJ1-1, with D perhaps matching TRBD1 (6 bases). Per germline, CDR1 MNHNS and CDR2 SASEGT. Trimming took off 3 bases at V and 8 bases at J, with 10 bases between the two ends. The CDR3 runs to 12 residues. The CDR3 loop reads CASSDGTTEAFF. The CDR3 nucleotides read TGTGCCAGCAGTGACGGGACAACGGAAGCTTTCTTT.

The V call is TRBV6-6, the J call TRBJ2-7, with a tentative D call TRBD1 (6 bases). The CDR3 length is 16 residues. Per the germline V gene, CDR1 is MNHNY and CDR2 is SVGAGI (reference sequence). V was shortened by 1 base and J by 2 bases, with 15 bases between the two germline ends. The CDR3 DNA reads TGTGCCAGCAGTTACTTTCGGGCAGGGGCCCCCTACGAGCAGTACTTC. It codes for CASSYFRAGAPYEQYF.